This TCR beta chain stems from a study of T-cell memory formation after mild COVID-19. This clonotype has more than one count but fewer than ten. With 7 bases clipped from V and 5 bases from J, the junction kept 12 bases outside the gene matches. The CDR3 extends over 15 amino acids. From germline, CDR1 is SGHTA and CDR2 FQGNSA. TCRdb re-called the 5' RACE reads through MiXCR, storing one row per CDR3 protein. The table shows 390,000 or so distinct CDR3 sequences, with about 16% occurring only once. Sequences were obtained from PBMCs or a T cell subset sorted from them (not recorded which). The chain employs TRBV7-2 and TRBJ2-5; 8 bases fit TRBD2. The receptor was derived from a man aged 18 to 30 who had mild COVID-19 (a few samples of this study predate the infection). Cell type and time point are not known. CDR3 sequence reads: CASTPRAGGSETQYF. The CDR3 bases are TGTGCCAGCACCCCCCGGGCGGGGGGCAGTGAGACCCAGTACTTC.